The present T cell receptor (beta chain) was sequenced within a study of follicular helper T cells after annual influenza vaccination. TCRB was sequenced at Survey level resolution. Data came from immunoSEQ multiplex PCR; TCRdb stores just in-frame clones and leaves some out. The top ten hold approximately 3% of the sample, which has some 10,000 clones, just under 80% seen once. Germline-derived CDR1 and CDR2 are SGHKS and YYEKEE (reference sequence). Trimming removed 5 bases from V and 7 bases from J; junction bases left unmatched: 5. The CDR3 spans 13 residues. The time point was: 2014-2015 season, pre-vaccination. Adults received seasonal inactivated influenza vaccine, with sorted blood CD4 subsets sequenced before and after. Excluded were substance abuse, HIV/AIDS, active cancer, immunomodulatory drugs and active illness. This clone showed up just a few times.

The source is an adult who received the influenza vaccine. Sequences were derived from CXCR5+ CD38- circulating T follicular helper cells from blood, sampled on the day of influenza vaccination. Subset described: circulating Tfh, non-naive CD4+CXCR5+PD-1+ (ICOS+CD38+ or ICOS-CD38-). This chain connects TRBV5-5 to TRBJ2-4; 8 bases line up with TRBD1. The CDR3 here is CASRRGTGNIQYF. For the CDR3, the DNA is TGTGCCAGCAGGAGGGGGACAGGCAACATTCAGTACTTC.